The entry that follows covers one TCR beta chain sequence. Its specificity is unknown. This entry belongs to a study of cytomegalovirus exposure and HLA in healthy donors. Primers included in the PCR were 60 Vbeta and 13 Jbeta primers. Measured with immunoSEQ multiplex PCR; TCRdb has only the in-frame clones, and not every one. The sample shows over 80,000 clones, and less than 7% sits with its ten largest clones. Study-wide points: Cytomegalovirus association was assigned to about 150 TCR beta chains. Equally common other TCR beta chains were less clonally expanded than HLA-associated ones, a later analysis found. As a later analysis showed, a missense DCLRE1C variant was linked to trimming of TCR beta V- and J-genes.

The clonotype originates from a girl between 10 and 17 years old in good health and CMV-seropositive. The sequencing sample was made of PBMCs.

CDR3 loop: CASRRDINGHEQYF. The DNA of the CDR3 is TGTGCCAGCAGGAGGGACATCAATGGCCACGAGCAGTACTTC. The chain uses TRBV2 and TRBJ2-7, with TRBD1 as a possible D gene (6 bases). This CDR3 has 14 amino acids. V was cut by 6 bases and J by 5 bases, with 17 bases left in between. CDR1 and CDR2 from the germline V gene are SNHLY and FYNNEI.